A selection of T cell receptor beta chains follows, all from one sample in a study of T cell repertoires in cytomegalovirus infection. TCRdb used MiXCR to reprocess the reads, holding one entry per CDR3 protein. The sample lists 450,000 to 650,000 distinct CDR3 sequences, about 25% occurring once. The sequenced sample consisted of PBMCs. The receptor source for this set is a human donor in good health (CMV status not recorded). Some clones in this sample may be carry-over from other donors' samples. Each CDR3 is given with its conserved first and last residue. A D gene is named only where the DNA matches it firmly.

D,V,CDR3
NA,TRBV9,CASSVVSLAKNEQFF
TRBD1,TRBV28,CASRGQGTYGYTF
NA,TRBV12-3/TRBV12-4,CASSPGQLTDTQYF
TRBD2,TRBV7-2,CASSFWLAGATGELFF
TRBD2,TRBV6-2/TRBV6-3,CASIPSLAGYNEQFF
TRBD2,TRBV6-2/TRBV6-3,CASNTGLAGVGEQFF
NA,TRBV19,CASIDRPGKLFF
NA,TRBV7-2,CASSSTGVDTQYF
NA,TRBV12-3/TRBV12-4,CASTSGFGYEQYF
TRBD1,TRBV4-3,CASSQMGTGVTEAFF
TRBD1,TRBV29-1,CSARGQGRSGYTF